These 21 T cell receptor beta chains originate from one sample sequenced in a study of PD-L1 blockade in urothelial cancer. The data were produced by immunoSEQ multiplex PCR, yet TCRdb's version contains in-frame clones alone and is incomplete. The sample lists tens of thousands of clones; more than 70% were seen once. Time point described: peripheral blood 6 weeks after treatment start. The source was PBMCs, collected around atezolizumab (anti-PD-L1) treatment. These receptors all come from a man between 60 and 75 years old with urothelial cancer.

The chain combines TRBV4-1 with TRBJ2-7; the match to TRBD1 covers 9 bases. Losses at the gene ends were 1 base for V and 2 bases for J; bases not matched to a gene: 6. CDR1 MGHRA and CDR2 YSYEKL come from the germline V gene. The CDR3 is 16 amino acids. The CDR3: CASSQVQTGGPYEQYF. The CDR3 coding sequence is TGCGCCAGCAGCCAAGTCCAGACAGGGGGGCCCTACGAGCAGTACTTC.

The chain employs TRBV5-4 and TRBJ2-3; 10 positions agree with TRBD1. The CDR3 spans 15 residues. The germline gives CDR1 SGHNT, CDR2 YYREEE (reference sequence). The trim removed 4 bases at V and 2 bases at J, leaving 4 bases unmatched. DNA of the CDR3: TGTGCCAGCAGCCTGGACAGGGGGTACACAGATACGCAGTATTTT. It is translated as CASSLDRGYTDTQYF.

This chain joins TRBV10-3 and TRBJ2-1; maybe TRBD2 (5 bases). There are 18 residues in the CDR3. V gave up 0 bases and J gave up 0 bases, with 15 bases separating them. From germline, CDR1 is ENHRY and CDR2 SYGVKD. CDR3 amino acids: CAISESPLLGSSYNEQFF. CDR3 sequence (DNA): TGTGCCATCAGTGAGTCCCCCTTGCTGGGGAGCTCCTACAATGAGCAGTTCTTC.

The chain carries TRBV7-3 and TRBJ2-1; D is ambiguous. This CDR3 comprises 13 residues. Germline V gene data show CDR1 as SGHTA and CDR2 as FQGTGA. V was trimmed by 2 bases and J by 3 bases, leaving 5 bases between them. CDR3 loop: CASSLDNYNEQFF. For the CDR3, the DNA is TGTGCCAGCAGCTTAGACAACTACAATGAGCAGTTCTTC.

The chain recombines TRBV5-1 with TRBJ1-4; TRBD1 matches 8 bases. V gave up 6 bases and J gave up 4 bases; unmatched junction bases: 8. The length of the CDR3 is 15 residues. Germline CDR1 and CDR2: SGHRS and YFSETQ. CDR3 bases: TGCGCCAGCACCTATCAGGGGGCGCGTAATGAAAAACTGTTTTTT. Translating gives CASTYQGARNEKLFF.

The J gene is TRBJ1-1, the V gene TRBV7-8, with D uncertain. The CDR3 runs 13 residues. With 6 bases removed from V and 5 bases from J, the gap between germline ends came to 13 bases. CDR1 and CDR2 from the germline V gene are SGHVS and FQNEAQ. The CDR3 is CASRLPWQTEAFF. As DNA, the CDR3 is TGTGCCAGCAGATTGCCTTGGCAGACTGAAGCTTTCTTT. Looking up the rest from reference TRBV7-8 and TRBJ1-1 gives the full variable domain: GAGVSQSPRYKVAKRGQDVALRCDPISGHVSLFWYQQALGQGPEFLTYFQNEAQLDKSGLPSDRFFAERPEGSVSTLKIQRTQQEDSAVYLCASRLPWQTEAFFGQGTRLTVV.

The chain joins TRBV29-1 to TRBJ2-5, with TRBD2 as a possible D gene (6 bases). CDR1 SQVTM and CDR2 ANQGSEA come from the germline V gene. The CDR3 is made up of 16 amino acids. Trimming stripped 3 bases from V and 4 bases from J, with 21 bases between. CDR3 DNA: TGCAGCGTTGATGGTGTTGCGGGGCGGACGGGAGAGACCCAGTACTTC. Amino acid sequence: CSVDGVAGRTGETQYF. The variable domain in full, completed from reference TRBV29-1 and TRBJ2-5, reads SAVISQKPSRDICQRGTSLTIQCQVDSQVTMMFWYRQQPGQSLTLIATANQGSEATYESGFVIDKFPISRPNLTFSTLTVSNMSPEDSSIYLCSVDGVAGRTGETQYFGPGTRLLVL.

The chain combines TRBV6-5 with TRBJ1-1; 7 bases map to TRBD1. J gave up 8 bases and V 3 bases, and 9 bases lay outside the gene matches. Germline lookup yields CDR1 MNHEY and CDR2 SVGAGI. This CDR3 is built from 14 residues. The CDR3 protein is CASSYDRQGREAFF. The CDR3 DNA reads as TGTGCCAGCAGTTATGACAGACAGGGCAGAGAAGCTTTCTTT.

The V gene is TRBV6-5, the J gene TRBJ2-6; TRBD1 matches at 7 bases. This CDR3 contains 16 residues. CDR1 and CDR2 (germline): MNHEY, SVGAGI. Germline trimming cut 2 bases from V and 2 bases from J; bases unmatched to any gene: 3. The CDR3 here is CASSYDQGAGANVLTF. CDR3 DNA: TGTGCCAGCAGTTACGACCAGGGGGCTGGGGCCAACGTCCTGACTTTC.

V usage is TRBV11-3 and J usage is TRBJ2-1, with D possibly matching TRBD2 (5 bases). The CDR3 is 13 residues long. CDR1 is SGHNT, CDR2 YENEEA, per germline. Trimming stripped 3 bases from V and 8 bases from J, with 11 bases between. The CDR3 protein is CASSFRWGDEQFF. CDR3 sequence (DNA): TGTGCCAGCAGCTTCCGTTGGGGAGATGAGCAGTTCTTC.

The V and J genes are TRBV4-3 and TRBJ1-1; D gene ambiguous. This CDR3 has 13 amino acids. V lost 0 bases, J lost 4 bases, and 6 bases lay in between. Germline V gene lookup returns CDR1 LGHNA and CDR2 YSLEER. The CDR3 DNA reads TGCGCCAGCAGCCAAGAGCCGCGCACTGAAGCTTTCTTT. Translated: CASSQEPRTEAFF.

This sequence joins TRBV27 and TRBJ2-7; 7 bases agree with TRBD1. J lost 3 bases, V lost 5 bases, and 7 bases had no gene match. The germline V gene encodes CDR1 MNHEY and CDR2 SMNVEV (reference sequence). This CDR3 is built from 14 residues. CDR3 in amino acids: CASSRDRVGYEQYF. The CDR3 nucleotides read TGTGCCAGCAGTCGAGACAGGGTCGGCTACGAGCAGTACTTC.

CDR3 DNA: TGTGCCAGCAGCCTCGGGACTAGCGGGAGGCAAACAGATACGCAGTATTTT. Its protein product is CASSLGTSGRQTDTQYF. The J gene is TRBJ2-3, the V gene TRBV2; 15 bases are shared with TRBD2. V lost 6 bases and J lost 3; bases outside the gene matches: 7. Germline V CDR1 and CDR2: SNHLY, FYNNEI. The CDR3 consists of 17 residues.

This clone occurred a few times. The CDR3 reads CASSSAFQGNTEAFF. CDR3 nucleotides: TGCGCCAGCAGCTCGGCCTTTCAGGGGAACACTGAAGCTTTCTTT. V usage is TRBV5-1 and J usage is TRBJ1-1, with D possibly matching TRBD1 (5 bases). The V gene lost 3 bases and the J gene lost 1 base, with 13 bases spanning the gap. The CDR3 has 15 amino acids. Germline-derived CDR1 and CDR2 are SGHRS and YFSETQ.

This clone was picked up one time. The V call is TRBV7-2, the J call TRBJ1-4; TRBD1 is a possible D gene (5 bases). Looked up from germline, CDR1 is SGHTA and CDR2 is FQGNSA. CDR3 length: 15 residues. With 3 bases removed from V and 11 bases from J, the gap between germline ends came to 19 bases. The CDR3 loop reads CASSFNRDVAGKLFF. The DNA for the CDR3 is TGTGCCAGCAGCTTTAATAGGGATGTAGCAGGGAAACTGTTTTTT.

J is TRBJ2-1 and V is TRBV9; possible D gene TRBD2, 5 bases. This CDR3 is built from 15 residues. Trimming cost V 3 bases and J 0 bases, with 10 bases left between them. Germline-derived CDR1 and CDR2 are SGDLS and YYNGEE. CDR3 residues: CASSGRANSYNEQFF. As DNA, the CDR3 is TGTGCCAGCAGCGGGCGGGCCAACTCCTACAATGAGCAGTTCTTC.

The J gene is TRBJ1-2, the V gene TRBV2; D not resolved. Trimming took 8 bases from V and 3 from J, leaving 22 bases between them. Germline CDR1 is SNHLY and CDR2 is FYNNEI. This CDR3 spans 16 amino acids. In DNA, the CDR3 is TGTGCCAGCTCGATGGCCGAATCCCACAATTACTATGGCTACACCTTC. The encoded protein is CASSMAESHNYYGYTF. Drawing the rest from reference TRBV2 and TRBJ1-2, the complete variable domain is EPEVTQTPSHQVTQMGQEVILRCVPISNHLYFYWYRQILGQKVEFLVSFYNNEISEKSEIFDDQFSVERPDGSNFTLKIRSTKLEDSAMYFCASSMAESHNYYGYTFGSGTRLTVV.

The gene calls are TRBV6-5 and TRBJ2-3; 7 nucleotides match TRBD2. The CDR3 sequence is 14 residues long. The germline CDR1 and CDR2 sequences are MNHEY and SVGAGI. V lost 5 bases to trimming and J lost 0 bases; unmatched junction nucleotides: 2. The CDR3 nucleotides are TGTGCCAGCAGTAAGCGGGGCAGCACAGATACGCAGTATTTT. Translated, it gives CASSKRGSTDTQYF.

The V and J genes are TRBV2 and TRBJ2-3; 9 bases align to TRBD2. V lost 8 bases and J lost 2; bases outside the gene matches: 8. Germline V CDR1 and CDR2: SNHLY, FYNNEI. The CDR3 is 15 residues long. CDR3 residues: CASVKREDVTDTQYF. CDR3 DNA: TGTGCCAGCGTCAAGCGGGAGGATGTCACAGATACGCAGTATTTT.

V usage is TRBV6-1 and J usage is TRBJ2-7, with D perhaps matching TRBD1 (5 bases). CDR1 and CDR2 from the germline V gene are MNHNS and SASEGT. The CDR3 covers 15 residues. V lost 5 bases and J 0 bases, leaving 14 bases between the germline ends. CDR3 DNA: TGTGCCAGCAGTCCCCGACAGTGGAACTCCTACGAGCAGTACTTC. Translating it yields CASSPRQWNSYEQYF.

This clone was observed a handful of times. This chain uses TRBV9 with TRBJ1-2, with unresolved D. V lost 3 bases and J lost 1, with 7 bases in between. Germline CDR1 is SGDLS and CDR2 is YYNGEE. This CDR3 has 13 amino acids. CDR3 DNA: TGTGCCAGCAGCGAACAAGTTAACTATGGCTACACCTTC. Translating it yields CASSEQVNYGYTF. Based on the CDR3 plus reference TRBV9 and TRBJ1-2, the full variable domain is DSGVTQTPKHLITATGQRVTLRCSPRSGDLSVYWYQQSLDQGLQFLIQYYNGEERAKGNILERFSAQQFPDLHSELNLSSLELGDSALYFCASSEQVNYGYTFGSGTRLTVV.